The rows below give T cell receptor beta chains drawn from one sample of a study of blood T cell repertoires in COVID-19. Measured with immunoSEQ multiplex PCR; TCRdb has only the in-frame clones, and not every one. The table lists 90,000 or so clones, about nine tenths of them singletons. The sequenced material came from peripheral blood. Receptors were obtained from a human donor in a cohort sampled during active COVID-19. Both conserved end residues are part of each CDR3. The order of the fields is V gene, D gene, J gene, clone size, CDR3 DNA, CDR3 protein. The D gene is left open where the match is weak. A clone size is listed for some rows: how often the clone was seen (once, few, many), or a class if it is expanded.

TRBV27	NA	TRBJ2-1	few	TGTGCCAGCAGTTCATTGGCTAGGGAGGAGGATGAGCAGTTCTTC	CASSSLAREEDEQFF
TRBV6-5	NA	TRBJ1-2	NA	TGTGCCAGCAGTTCTGGGCTCCAGGGATATGGCTACACCTTC	CASSSGLQGYGYTF
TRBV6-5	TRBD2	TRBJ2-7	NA	TGTGCCAGCATCCGGGGGGTGGAAGACGAGCAGTACTTC	CASIRGVEDEQYF
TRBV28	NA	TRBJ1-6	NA	TGTGCCAGCACGCCCGGAGAAAGCTCCTATAATTCACCCCTCCACTTT	CASTPGESSYNSPLHF
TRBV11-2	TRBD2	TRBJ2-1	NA	TGTGCCAGCAGCACCTCCGGGGCGGGAGCGGGTGAGCAGTTCTTC	CASSTSGAGAGEQFF
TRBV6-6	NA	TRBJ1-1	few	TGTGCCAGCAGTTACTCACAGAACACTGAAGCTTTCTTT	CASSYSQNTEAFF
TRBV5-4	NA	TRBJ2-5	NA	TGTGCCAGCAGCCGAGACAGCGTACCCCAAGAGACCCAGTACTTC	CASSRDSVPQETQYF
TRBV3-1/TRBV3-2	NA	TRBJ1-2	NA	TGTGCCAGCACCCCCCAACGACAGTTTTATGGCTACACCTTC	CASTPQRQFYGYTF
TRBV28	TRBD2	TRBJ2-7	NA	TGTGCCAGCAGTCACCAGCGTTCTAGCGGGAGTAACAACGAGCAGTACTTC	CASSHQRSSGSNNEQYF
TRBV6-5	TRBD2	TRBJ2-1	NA	TGTGCCAGCAGCCTAGCGGGAGTCCAGTTCTTC	CASSLAGVQFF
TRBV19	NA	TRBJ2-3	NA	TGTGCCAGTAGTATAGGGGGGGACGGTAGCACAGATACGCAGTATTTT	CASSIGGDGSTDTQYF
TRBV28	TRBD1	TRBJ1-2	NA	TGTGCCAGCAGTGATTCCCGGGACAGGGCACCAGGGATGGGCTACACCTTC	CASSDSRDRAPGMGYTF
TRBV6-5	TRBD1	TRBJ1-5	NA	TGTGCCAGCAGTCGACAGGGTAGCAATCAGCCCCAGCATTTT	CASSRQGSNQPQHF
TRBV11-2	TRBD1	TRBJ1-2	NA	TGTGCCAGCACCCCAGGACAGGGAGACTACTATGGCTACACCTTC	CASTPGQGDYYGYTF
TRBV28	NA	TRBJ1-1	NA	TGTGCCAGTGTGGGGCCTACCTATCGCTTCACTGAAGCTTTCTTT	CASVGPTYRFTEAFF
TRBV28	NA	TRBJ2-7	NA	TGTGCCAGCAGTTTCCCCGACACCCTCCAAACCTACGAGCAGTACTTC	CASSFPDTLQTYEQYF
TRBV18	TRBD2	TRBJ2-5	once	TGTGCCAGCTCAGCGCGGTCCGGACTAGCGAGCCAAGAGACCCAGTACTTC	CASSARSGLASQETQYF
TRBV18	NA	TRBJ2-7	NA	TGTGCCAGCTCACCACGGGGGGGCCTTTTAACCTACGAGCAGTACTTC	CASSPRGGLLTYEQYF
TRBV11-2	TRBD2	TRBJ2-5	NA	TGTGCCAGCAGCTTCCTGGGCGGGACTAGACCCAAAGAGACCCAGTACTTC	CASSFLGGTRPKETQYF
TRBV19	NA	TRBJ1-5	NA	TGTGCCAGTAGTAGCCCACAACGCGCCGGGGGGGCTGATCAGCCCCAGCATTTT	CASSSPQRAGGADQPQHF
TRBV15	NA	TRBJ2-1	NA	TGTGCCACCAGCAATGGCGGTGAGCAGTTCTTC	CATSNGGEQFF
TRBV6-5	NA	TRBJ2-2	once	TGTGCCAGCAAGTTAGGGAGCAACACCGGGGAGCTGTTTTTT	CASKLGSNTGELFF
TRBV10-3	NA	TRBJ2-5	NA	TGTGCCATCAGCCCGACTCAGCAGTCTACCGGGGAGACCCAGTACTTC	CAISPTQQSTGETQYF
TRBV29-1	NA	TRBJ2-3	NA	TGCAGCGTTGACTGGGACTCGACTAGCACAGATACGCAGTATTTT	CSVDWDSTSTDTQYF
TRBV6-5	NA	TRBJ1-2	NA	TGTGCCAGCAGATTCGGACAGCCCAACTATGGCTACACCTTC	CASRFGQPNYGYTF
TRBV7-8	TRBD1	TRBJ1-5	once	TGTGCCAGCAGTTTTACAGGGGAAGACCAGCCCCAGCATTTT	CASSFTGEDQPQHF
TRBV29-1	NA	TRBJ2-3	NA	TGCAGCGTTGAAGTCGGGTTGAACACAGATACGCAGTATTTT	CSVEVGLNTDTQYF
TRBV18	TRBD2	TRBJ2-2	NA	TGTGCCAGCTCACAGGAGGTTAGCGGGAGCGGAAACACCGGGGAGCTGTTTTTT	CASSQEVSGSGNTGELFF
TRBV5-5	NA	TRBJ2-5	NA	TGTGCCAGCAGTGCAGGTGTTAGGGACAAAGAGACCCAGTACTTC	CASSAGVRDKETQYF
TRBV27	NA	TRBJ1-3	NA	TGTGCCAGCAGTTTTAGCGCTTCTGGAAACACCATATATTTT	CASSFSASGNTIYF
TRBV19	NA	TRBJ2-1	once	TGTGCCAGTAGTATTCGCAGGGGGGATGGCACCTACAATGAGCAGTTCTTC	CASSIRRGDGTYNEQFF
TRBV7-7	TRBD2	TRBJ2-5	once	TGTGCTAGCAGCCAACGGACTAGCGGGGGCCAAGAGACCCAGTACTTC	CASSQRTSGGQETQYF
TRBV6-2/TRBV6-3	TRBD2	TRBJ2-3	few	TGTGCCAGCAGCCCGGGGGGACTGCAGTATTTT	CASSPGGLQYF
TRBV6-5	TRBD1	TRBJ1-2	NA	TGTGCCAGCAGTTTAGGGACAGATAACTATGGCTACACCTTC	CASSLGTDNYGYTF
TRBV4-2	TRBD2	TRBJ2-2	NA	TGTGCCAGCAGCCTCTCTAGCGGACTAAACACCGGGGAGCTGTTTTTT	CASSLSSGLNTGELFF
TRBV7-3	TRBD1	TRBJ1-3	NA	TGTGCCAGCAGCCCTGCAGGGGGCTTAAGAAACACCATATATTTT	CASSPAGGLRNTIYF
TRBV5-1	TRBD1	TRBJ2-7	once	TGCGCCAGAGACCAGGGGGCGAGGTCCTACGAGCAGTACTTC	CARDQGARSYEQYF
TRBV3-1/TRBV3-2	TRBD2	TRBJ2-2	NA	TGTGCCAGCAGCCTTAGCGGGAGGAACACCGGGGAGCTGTTTTTT	CASSLSGRNTGELFF
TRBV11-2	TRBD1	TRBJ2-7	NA	TGTGCCAGCAGCTCTACATCCGGGACAGGAGAGCAGTACTTC	CASSSTSGTGEQYF
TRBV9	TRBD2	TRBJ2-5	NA	TGTGCCAGCAGCGCCCAAAGCGGGACCCAAGAGACCCAGTACTTC	CASSAQSGTQETQYF
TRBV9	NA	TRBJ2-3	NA	TGTGCCAGCAGCGTAGGGAGTGACGCAGATACGCAGTATTTT	CASSVGSDADTQYF
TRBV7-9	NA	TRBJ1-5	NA	TGTGCCAGCAGCAGCTCCAGGGGAAGCAATCAGCCCCAGCATTTT	CASSSSRGSNQPQHF